This T cell receptor (beta chain) was sequenced during a study of Graves' ophthalmopathy and Graves' hyperthyroidism. The germline gives CDR1 SGHTA, CDR2 FQGNSA. Between the trimmed V and J ends, which lost 1 base and 7 bases, there was a span of 11 bases. The CDR3 runs to 13 residues. Points on this clonotype: This may arise from a read error, as a much more abundant clone is one base away. As the CDR3 is not closed by the conserved phenylalanine or tryptophan, this likely results from a read error.

Amplification of TCR beta CDR3 regions used RNA transcripts. First-round RT-PCR used HTBI primers; second-round multiplex PCR followed. TCRdb reprocessed the multiplex PCR reads via MiXCR and lists one record per CDR3 protein. Here the sample spans around 1,000,000 distinct CDR3 sequences, roughly 35% being singletons. The chain has TRBV7-2 and TRBJ2-7; D remains unclear. The TCR comes from an adult man with Graves' hyperthyroidism. The source material was peripheral blood or thyroid tissue (not recorded which). This CDR3 is CASSLDQEAEQYL. In DNA form, the CDR3 reads TGTGCCAGCAGCTTAGATCAAGAAGCAGAGCAGTACTTA.